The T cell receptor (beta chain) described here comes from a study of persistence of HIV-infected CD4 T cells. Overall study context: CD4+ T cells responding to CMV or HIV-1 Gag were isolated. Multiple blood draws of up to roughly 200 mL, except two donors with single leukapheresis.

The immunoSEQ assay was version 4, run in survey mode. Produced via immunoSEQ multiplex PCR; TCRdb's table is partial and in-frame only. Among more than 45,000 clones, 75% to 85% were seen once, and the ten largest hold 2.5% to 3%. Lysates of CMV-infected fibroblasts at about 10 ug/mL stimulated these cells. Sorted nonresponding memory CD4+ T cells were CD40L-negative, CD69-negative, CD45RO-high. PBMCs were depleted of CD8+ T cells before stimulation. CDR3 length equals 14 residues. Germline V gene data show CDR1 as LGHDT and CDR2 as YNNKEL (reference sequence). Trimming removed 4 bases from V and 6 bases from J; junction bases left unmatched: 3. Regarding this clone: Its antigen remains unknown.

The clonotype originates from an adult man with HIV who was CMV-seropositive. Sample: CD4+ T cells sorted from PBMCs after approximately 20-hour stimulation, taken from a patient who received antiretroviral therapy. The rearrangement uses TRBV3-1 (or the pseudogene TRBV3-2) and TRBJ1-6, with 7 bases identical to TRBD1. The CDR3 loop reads CASSRRDSNSPLHF. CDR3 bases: TGTGCCAGCAGCCGCCGGGACAGTAATTCACCCCTCCACTTT.